What follows are 10 T cell receptor beta chains derived from one specimen sequenced in a study of shared clonotypes between healthy human individuals. Some clones are missing from TCRdb's copy, which holds only in-frame ones; the method was immunoSEQ multiplex PCR. Seen here are around 500,000 clones, approximately 80% observed once, and the top ten hold 9.5% to 15%. The material sequenced was PBMCs. All receptors come from a middle-aged woman in good health. Some clones in this sample may be carry-over from other donors' samples.

This clone was seen ten or more times. The chain employs TRBV6-1 and TRBJ2-6, with D perhaps matching TRBD1 (5 bases). Per germline, CDR1 MNHNS and CDR2 SASEGT. This CDR3 has 15 amino acids. Trimming pared 1 base from V and 2 bases from J, leaving 6 bases between. CDR3 region: CASSEGGAGANVLTF. The CDR3 region has the DNA TGTGCCAGCAGTGAAGGGGGCGCTGGGGCCAACGTCCTGACTTTC.

The genes are TRBV7-6 and TRBJ2-7; D possibly corresponds to TRBD2 (5 bases). From germline, CDR1 is SGHVS and CDR2 FNYEAQ. The CDR3 spans 15 residues. V lost 2 bases to trimming and J lost 3 bases, with 14 bases between them. In DNA form, the CDR3 reads TGTGCCAGCAGCTTATCCCCCCTAGCTATCTACGAGCAGTACTTC. Its protein product is CASSLSPLAIYEQYF.

A note on this clone: This specimen includes other DNA sequences encoding the same CDR3. The CDR3 nucleotides read TGTGCCAGCAGCTTAGGGCTAGCGCTCTACGAGCAGTACTTC. Its protein product is CASSLGLALYEQYF. The chain uses TRBV11-2 and TRBJ2-7; a possible D gene is TRBD2 (6 bases). V dropped 1 base and J dropped 3 bases, with 10 bases sitting between them. This CDR3 region has 14 residues. Germline V gene data show CDR1 as SGHAT and CDR2 as FQNNGV. Supplemented by reference TRBV11-2 and TRBJ2-7, the full variable domain reads EAGVAQSPRYKIIEKRQSVAFWCNPISGHATLYWYQQILGQGPKLLIQFQNNGVVDDSQLPKDRFSAERLKGVDSTLKIQPAKLEDSAVYLCASSLGLALYEQYFGPGTRLTVT.

The gene calls are TRBV2 and TRBJ2-3; possibly TRBD2 for D (5 bases). CDR1 SNHLY and CDR2 FYNNEI come from the germline V gene. There are 14 residues in the CDR3. The V and J ends lost 6 bases and 1 base respectively, with 11 bases between them. The CDR3 loop reads CASSRGSRTDTQYF. CDR3 sequence (DNA): TGTGCCAGCAGCCGAGGGTCCCGCACAGATACGCAGTATTTT.

The chain recombines TRBV28 with TRBJ1-6, with D uncertain. Germline-derived CDR1 and CDR2 are MDHEN and SYDVKM. The V end was cut by 5 bases, the J end by 5 bases, with 4 bases between. The CDR3 totals 12 residues. For the CDR3, the DNA is TGTGCCAGCAGTCGTAATAATTCACCCCTCCACTTT. This gives the protein CASSRNNSPLHF. The variable domain in full, completed from reference TRBV28 and TRBJ1-6, reads DVKVTQSSRYLVKRTGEKVFLECVQDMDHENMFWYRQDPGLGLRLIYFSYDVKMKEKGDIPEGYSVSREKKERFSLILESASTNQTSMYLCASSRNNSPLHFGNGTRLTVT.

The genes are TRBV2 and TRBJ1-1, with D maybe TRBD1 (5 bases). CDR1 is SNHLY, CDR2 FYNNEI, per germline. This CDR3 is 14 amino acids long. Between the trimmed V and J ends, which lost 6 bases and 1 base, there was a span of 12 bases. The CDR3 region has the DNA TGTGCCAGCAGCCGCACGGGGGGGAACACTGAAGCTTTCTTT. Translating gives CASSRTGGNTEAFF. The full variable domain, rest sourced from reference TRBV2 and TRBJ1-1, is EPEVTQTPSHQVTQMGQEVILRCVPISNHLYFYWYRQILGQKVEFLVSFYNNEISEKSEIFDDQFSVERPDGSNFTLKIRSTKLEDSAMYFCASSRTGGNTEAFFGQGTRLTVV.

The rearrangement joins TRBV7-3 to TRBJ1-5; TRBD1 is a possible D gene (5 bases). Germline CDR1 SGHTA, CDR2 FQGTGA. The CDR3 is 16 amino acids. V lost 5 bases and J lost 0, with 14 bases in between. CDR3 DNA: TGTGCCAGCAGCACTAGCGGGGGAGATAGCAATCAGCCCCAGCATTTT. Translated: CASSTSGGDSNQPQHF.

The chain has TRBV2 and TRBJ2-7; maybe TRBD1 (6 bases). Germline-derived CDR1 and CDR2 are SNHLY and FYNNEI. V shed 6 bases and J shed 2 bases, with 11 bases lying between them. This CDR3 has 13 amino acids. The CDR3 sequence is CASRLQGTYEQYF. DNA for the CDR3: TGTGCCAGCAGGTTACAGGGAACCTACGAGCAGTACTTC.

The gene calls are TRBV11-1 and TRBJ2-3; TRBD2 aligns across 14 bases. Trimming removed 2 bases from V and 1 base from J; junction bases left unmatched: 8. This CDR3 is 19 amino acids long. Germline V gives CDR1 SGHAT, CDR2 FQDESV (reference sequence). The CDR3 loop is CASSLLGTSGSTRTDTQYF. The CDR3 region has the DNA TGTGCCAGCAGCTTATTAGGGACTAGCGGGAGTACTCGCACAGATACGCAGTATTTT. The whole variable domain, filled in from reference TRBV11-1 and TRBJ2-3, reads EAEVAQSPRYKITEKSQAVAFWCDPISGHATLYWYRQILGQGPELLVQFQDESVVDDSQLPKDRFSAERLKGVDSTLKIQPAELGDSAMYLCASSLLGTSGSTRTDTQYFGPGTRLTVL.

This chain connects TRBV5-1 to TRBJ2-7; 7 bases are a match to TRBD1. V gave up 3 bases and J gave up 2 bases; unmatched junction bases: 2. Germline V gene sequence: CDR1 SGHRS, CDR2 YFSETQ. The CDR3 is 13 residues long. CDR3 nucleotides: TGCGCCAGCAGCTCGGGACAGCCCTACGAGCAGTACTTC. It translates to CASSSGQPYEQYF.